The 20 T cell receptor beta chains reported below all come from one sample, sequenced in a study of neurological immune-mediated disorders. TCRdb re-called the 5' RACE reads with MiXCR, one entry per CDR3 protein. The sample lists around 32,000 distinct CDR3 sequences, 9.5% to 13% occurring once. The sequenced sample consisted of PBMCs. Every receptor here comes from a woman aged 60 to 75 in good health.

On this clonotype: A much larger clone differs by one base, so this may be a read error. The chain employs TRBV6-4 and TRBJ2-1; D possibly matches TRBD1 or TRBD2 (5 bases each). The CDR3 runs to 14 residues. Germline loops: CDR1 MRHNA, CDR2 SNTAGT. With 0 bases removed from V and 9 bases from J, the gap between germline ends came to 12 bases. DNA of the CDR3: TGTGCCAGCAGTGACTCGGGTCGTGGGGGTGAGCAGTTCTTC. Residues: CASSDSGRGGEQFF.

This clonotype was seen many times. The CDR3 nucleotides read TGTGCCAGCAGTTTAGGTTACATTTTGGAGACCCAGTACTTC. It encodes CASSLGYILETQYF. The chain has TRBV12-3 or TRBV12-4 and TRBJ2-5; D call uncertain. The CDR3 is made up of 14 amino acids. V gave up 1 base and J gave up 5 bases, with 11 bases separating them.

The chain recombines TRBV7-2 with TRBJ2-1; D possibly corresponds to TRBD1 (6 bases). Between the trimmed V and J ends, which lost 5 bases and 6 bases, there was a span of 11 bases. The CDR3 has 13 amino acids. Germline V CDR1 and CDR2: SGHTA, FQGNSA. DNA for the CDR3: TGTGCCAGCAGCGCCTGGACAGCCAATGAGCAGTTCTTC. Translating it yields CASSAWTANEQFF.

This clonotype came up many times. In nucleotides, the CDR3 is TGTGCCAGCAGCCTGATAGGGTACACTGAAGCTTTCTTT. It codes for CASSLIGYTEAFF. The rearrangement joins TRBV3-1 to TRBJ1-1; D unresolved. V was cut by 4 bases and J by 3 bases, with 9 bases left in between. The CDR3 is 13 amino acids. In germline, CDR1 is LGHDT, CDR2 YNNKEL (reference sequence).

This clonotype was counted ten times or more. This chain connects TRBV12-3 or TRBV12-4 to TRBJ1-1; D remains unclear. The CDR3 consists of 13 residues. V lost 5 bases and J 1 base, leaving 8 bases between the germline ends. CDR3 nucleotide sequence: TGTGCCAGCAGTCGAGAGTGGAACACTGAAGCTTTCTTT. Its translation: CASSREWNTEAFF.

The table lists this clonotype with many counts. This chain's CDR3 is CASILTAGARTGEQFF. The CDR3 coding sequence is TGTGCCAGCATTCTAACAGCGGGGGCCAGGACGGGGGAGCAGTTCTTC. This chain links TRBV28 with TRBJ2-1, with 8 positions matching TRBD2. The CDR3 loop spans 16 amino acids. Germline assignment: CDR1 MDHEN and CDR2 SYDVKM. V shed 7 bases, J shed 10 bases, and the junction held 18 bases outside the gene matches.

This clonotype was counted at least ten times. The chain has TRBV7-6 and TRBJ2-7; 8 positions match TRBD2. Germline V CDR1 and CDR2: SGHVS, FNYEAQ. Trimming at V came to 5 bases and at J to 4 bases, leaving 13 bases not matched to a gene. The CDR3 is 16 amino acids. The CDR3: CASSAREGSGDYEQYF. DNA of the CDR3: TGTGCCAGCAGCGCACGGGAGGGGAGCGGGGATTACGAGCAGTACTTC. Variable domain in full (rest from reference TRBV7-6 and TRBJ2-7): GAGVSQSPRYKVTKRGQDVALRCDPISGHVSLYWYRQALGQGPEFLTYFNYEAQQDKSGLPNDRFSAERPEGSISTLTIQRTEQRDSAMYRCASSAREGSGDYEQYFGPGTRLTVT.

This clonotype was counted ten times or more. The chain uses TRBV5-1 and TRBJ2-6; D remains ambiguous. The CDR3 runs 15 residues. Looked up from germline, CDR1 is SGHRS and CDR2 is YFSETQ. V was pared by 0 bases and J by 0 bases, with 4 bases between. Here the CDR3 reads CASSLANSGANVLTF. DNA for the CDR3: TGCGCCAGCAGCTTGGCGAACTCTGGGGCCAACGTCCTGACTTTC.

This clonotype showed up many times. The J gene is TRBJ1-1, the V gene TRBV20-1; D gene ambiguous. Trimming removed 3 bases at V and 7 bases at J, with 9 bases between. The CDR3 is 11 residues long. CDR1 is DFQATT, CDR2 SNEGSKA, per germline (reference sequence). CDR3 residues: CSASFAVEAFF. In DNA, the CDR3 is TGCAGTGCTAGTTTTGCAGTTGAAGCTTTCTTT.

The table lists this clonotype with many counts. The chain joins TRBV20-1 to TRBJ1-2; TRBD1 is a possible D gene (5 bases). CDR1 DFQATT and CDR2 SNEGSKA come from the germline V gene (reference sequence). The V and J ends lost 4 bases and 1 base respectively, with 7 bases between them. The CDR3 length is 12 residues. CDR3 protein: CSATTDNYGYTF. CDR3 DNA: TGCAGTGCTACGACAGATAACTATGGCTACACCTTC.

The sample holds many counts of this clonotype. The genes are TRBV7-8 and TRBJ2-5; 10 bases fit TRBD2. V was pared by 0 bases and J by 2 bases, with 6 bases of the junction left unmatched. Germline V lookup: CDR1 SGHVS, CDR2 FQNEAQ. This CDR3 is built from 17 residues. As DNA, the CDR3 is TGTGCCAGCAGCTTAGCGAGGAGCGGGGGGGAACAAGAGACCCAGTACTTC. It encodes CASSLARSGGEQETQYF.

This clonotype was seen repeatedly, ten times or more. V gene TRBV6-5 combines with J gene TRBJ2-5, with a weak D call TRBD1 (6 bases). Germline-derived CDR1 and CDR2 are MNHEY and SVGAGI. CDR3 length equals 16 residues. V dropped 2 bases and J dropped 5 bases, with 18 bases sitting between them. CDR3 loop: CASSYPRSRGGETQYF. In nucleotides, the CDR3 is TGTGCCAGCAGTTACCCCCGGTCCAGGGGCGGGGAGACCCAGTACTTC.

This clonotype was seen more than once but under ten times. A read error may explain this, as a much larger clone is one base away. This chain links TRBV5-6 with TRBJ1-1, with TRBD1 identical over 8 bases. With V trimmed by 0 bases and J by 12 bases, 13 bases remained unmatched. Germline loops: CDR1 SGHDT, CDR2 YYEEEE. This CDR3 region has 15 residues. DNA of the CDR3: TGTGCCAGCAGCTTGGAAGGCAGGGGGCCGTTTGACACTTTCTTT. This translates into CASSLEGRGPFDTFF.

This clonotype was detected many times. The gene calls are TRBV3-1 and TRBJ2-7, with D possibly TRBD2 on 5 matching bases. The germline V and J ends were trimmed by 4 bases and 7 bases, with 23 bases remaining between them. There are 16 residues in the CDR3. Germline V gene sequence: CDR1 LGHDT, CDR2 YNNKEL (reference sequence). The DNA of the CDR3 is TGTGCCAGCAGCCGCCGGACGGGAACGATTCCGGGTGAGCAGTACTTC. Translation: CASSRRTGTIPGEQYF.

There are many counts of this clonotype. The chain combines TRBV18 with TRBJ2-7, with D possibly matching TRBD2 (6 bases). Per the germline V gene, CDR1 is KGHSH and CDR2 is LQKENI. The CDR3 has 16 residues. Trimming took off 3 bases at V and 0 bases at J, with 15 bases between the two ends. In nucleotides, the CDR3 is TGTGCCAGCTCACCTCTGCCGGGAGCCGGCTCCTACGAGCAGTACTTC. Its protein is CASSPLPGAGSYEQYF.

This clonotype occurred many times. V and J are TRBV5-1 and TRBJ2-5, with D hard to call. The germline CDR1 and CDR2 sequences are SGHRS and YFSETQ. The CDR3 is 12 amino acids. The V and J ends lost 4 bases and 5 bases respectively, with 9 bases between them. CDR3 sequence (DNA): TGCGCCAGCAGCCTCCAGCAGGAGACCCAGTACTTC. This sequence encodes CASSLQQETQYF.

The chain combines TRBV4-1 with TRBJ2-6, with D hard to call. Germline-derived CDR1 and CDR2 are MGHRA and YSYEKL. The CDR3 is made up of 15 amino acids. Trimming cost V 4 bases and J 0 bases, with 7 bases left between them. The DNA of the CDR3 is TGCGCCAGCAGCCCGCTGAGCTCTGGGGCCAACGTCCTGACTTTC. Amino acid sequence: CASSPLSSGANVLTF.

This clonotype occurred many times. This chain joins TRBV12-3 or TRBV12-4 and TRBJ1-1; 7 positions agree with TRBD1. This CDR3 is built from 14 residues. After removal of 6 bases from V and 1 base from J, the junction contained 5 bases not matched to a gene. CDR3 loop: CASSPTGRNTEAFF. The CDR3 DNA is TGTGCCAGCAGCCCGACAGGGCGGAACACTGAAGCTTTCTTT.

This clonotype was observed at least ten times. This chain links TRBV9 with TRBJ2-7; 9 bases are a match to TRBD1. J lost 3 bases, V lost 0 bases, and 4 bases had no gene match. Germline V lookup: CDR1 SGDLS, CDR2 YYNGEE. The CDR3 is 15 residues long. The CDR3 DNA is TGTGCCAGCAGCGTAGCTGGGGACAGGGACTACGAGCAGTACTTC. It codes for CASSVAGDRDYEQYF.

This clonotype was counted at least ten times. The CDR3 here is CASSSVTSSYNEQFF. The CDR3 bases are TGCGCCAGCAGCTCCGTAACGAGCTCCTACAATGAGCAGTTCTTC. The rearrangement uses TRBV5-1 and TRBJ2-1; the D is unclear. The V end was cut by 3 bases, the J end by 0 bases, with 10 bases between. Germline V gene lookup returns CDR1 SGHRS and CDR2 YFSETQ. The CDR3 sequence is 15 residues long.